The rows below give T cell receptor beta chains drawn from one sample of a study of T cell responses to AZD1222 COVID-19 vaccine. Repertoires were generated with immunoSEQ multiplex PCR, while TCRdb's copy carries only in-frame clones and drops some. Of approximately 120,000 clones in the sample, 80% to 90% were seen once. The starting material was peripheral blood, obtained on day 0 of AZD1222 vaccination. The receptors shown here come from an adult in good health. Each CDR3 is given with its conserved first and last residue. A D gene is named only where the DNA matches it firmly. Expanded clones are given a class, and other clones once, few, many or no size at all.

TRBD1 | TRBJ1-3 | TRBV28 | - | 17 | TGTGCCAGCAGAATCGCCGGGACAGGGGGCCCCGGAAACACCATATATTTT | CASRIAGTGGPGNTIYF
- | TRBJ2-5 | TRBV5-8 | - | 15 | TGTGCCAGCAGCTTGGGGTCGAGAGAGCGGGAGACCCAGTACTTC | CASSLGSRERETQYF
- | TRBJ2-3 | TRBV11-1 | once | 13 | TGTGCCAGCAGCTTCGACCGGACAGATACGCAGTATTTT | CASSFDRTDTQYF
TRBD1 | TRBJ1-6 | TRBV5-6 | few | 14 | TGTGCCAGCAGCTTGACAGGGGTGCAGTCACCCCTCCACTTT | CASSLTGVQSPLHF
- | TRBJ1-6 | TRBV5-1 | - | 15 | TGCGCCAGCAGCTTGGCCGGGAGGCCGGGTTCACCCCTCCACTTT | CASSLAGRPGSPLHF
TRBD2 | TRBJ2-5 | TRBV24-1 | - | 16 | TGTGCCACCAGTCCGGGACTAGCGGGGGGCGGAGAGACCCAGTACTTC | CATSPGLAGGGETQYF
TRBD2 | TRBJ2-1 | TRBV7-9 | once | 15 | TGTGCCAGCAGCTTGTCGGGACTAGCGGAAAATGAGCAGTTCTTC | CASSLSGLAENEQFF
- | TRBJ2-7 | TRBV2 | - | 16 | TGTGCCAGCAGTGAAGTGGGGCGCCAAACCTCCTACGAGCAGTACTTC | CASSEVGRQTSYEQYF
- | TRBJ2-1 | TRBV24-1 | - | 14 | TGTGCCACCAGTAAAGGGGGGGTAAACAATGAGCAGTTCTTC | CATSKGGVNNEQFF
- | TRBJ1-2 | TRBV3-1/TRBV3-2 | once | 12 | TGTGCCAGCAGCCAAGAAAAAACTGGCTACACCTTC | CASSQEKTGYTF
- | TRBJ1-3 | TRBV7-9 | - | 13 | TGTGCCAGCAGCTTGGGGGCTGGAAACACCATATATTTT | CASSLGAGNTIYF
- | TRBJ1-4 | TRBV7-8 | - | 15 | TGTGCCAGCAGCTCCCGGGGGGAAACGGGTGAAAAACTGTTTTTT | CASSSRGETGEKLFF
TRBD1 | TRBJ1-2 | TRBV5-1 | few | 14 | TGCGCCAGCAGCCTTACAGGGGAGGGCTATGGCTACACCTTC | CASSLTGEGYGYTF
- | TRBJ1-1 | TRBV29-1 | - | 11 | TGCAGCGTTGACCGGTCCGGGGAGGCTTTCTTT | CSVDRSGEAFF
- | TRBJ2-2 | TRBV5-6 | - | 14 | TGTGCCAGCAGCTTTGGAGGTCGCACCGGGGAGCTGTTTTTT | CASSFGGRTGELFF
TRBD2 | TRBJ2-1 | TRBV15 | - | 16 | TGTGCCACCAGGAGGACTAGCGGGAGTTTTCCTGTCGAGCAGTTCTTC | CATRRTSGSFPVEQFF
- | TRBJ2-3 | TRBV7-8 | - | 13 | TGTGCCAGCAGCCGTAACGGGGGAGATACGCAGTATTTT | CASSRNGGDTQYF
- | TRBJ1-6 | TRBV28 | - | 15 | TGTGCCAGCACCCTCCCCCGAACGGGAGGCTCACCCCTCCACTTT | CASTLPRTGGSPLHF
TRBD2 | TRBJ2-7 | TRBV28 | - | 16 | TGTGCCAGCAGTAGCACTAGCGGTACAAGCTCCTACGAGCAGTACTTC | CASSSTSGTSSYEQYF
- | TRBJ2-3 | TRBV29-1 | - | 13 | TGCAGCGTTGCGCCAAGGGCGGGAGATACGCAGTATTTT | CSVAPRAGDTQYF
- | TRBJ1-6 | TRBV28 | - | 17 | TGTGCCAGCAGTTTATTTGGGGGGAAGACCTATAATTCACCCCTCCACTTT | CASSLFGGKTYNSPLHF
- | TRBJ1-6 | TRBV28 | - | 14 | TGTGCCAGCAGTTTCACGACGGAGAATTCACCCCTCCACTTT | CASSFTTENSPLHF
- | TRBJ2-3 | TRBV10-3 | - | 14 | TGTGCCATCAGTGAGTATGGAAGCACAGATACGCAGTATTTT | CAISEYGSTDTQYF
- | TRBJ2-5 | TRBV11-3 | - | 16 | TGTGCCAGCAGTGACTCAGGGGTAGTCGGCCAAGAGACCCAGTACTTC | CASSDSGVVGQETQYF
- | TRBJ2-1 | TRBV4-2 | - | 17 | TGTGCCAGCAGCCAAGAGGCTGGGGCGGTAGCCCACAATGAGCAGTTCTTC | CASSQEAGAVAHNEQFF
TRBD1 | TRBJ2-2 | TRBV10-3 | - | 14 | TGTGCCATCAGTGGACAGGGGGCGTCCGGGGAGCTGTTTTTT | CAISGQGASGELFF
TRBD2 | TRBJ2-7 | TRBV4-1 | - | 17 | TGCGCCAGCAGCCAACGCCCCGGGCCTAGCGGGAGCTACGAGCAGTACTTC | CASSQRPGPSGSYEQYF